This T cell receptor beta chain was profiled in a study of T-cell memory formation after mild COVID-19. Broader study findings: CD4+ contracting clones were found mainly in CM and EM, and CD8+ ones in EMRA. Contracting clones from day 15 to 85 showed balanced CD4/CD8; later expanders favored CD4+. Pre-infection memory harbored some responding clones, suggesting cross-reactive memory joined.

Comments on this clonotype: Its antigen is unknown.

TCRdb re-called the 5' RACE reads through MiXCR, storing one row per CDR3 protein. The sample contains 300,000 to 400,000 distinct CDR3 sequences, around 30% of which appear only once. The CDR3 sequence is 15 residues long. V dropped 5 bases and J dropped 3 bases, with 15 bases sitting between them. CDR1 is SGHRS and CDR2 is YFSETQ in the germline V gene. This TCR was sampled from an adult woman who had mild COVID-19 (a few samples of this study predate the infection). Cell type and time point are not known. The sequenced sample consisted of PBMCs or a T cell subset sorted from them (not recorded which). The chain couples TRBV5-1 to TRBJ2-1, with D possibly matching TRBD2 (6 bases). CDR3 region: CASREPGAHYNEQFF. DNA for the CDR3: TGCGCCAGCAGGGAGCCGGGAGCTCACTACAATGAGCAGTTCTTC.